This TCR beta chain was sequenced during a study of cytomegalovirus exposure and HLA in healthy donors. Study conclusions and caveats: A list of around 160 TCR beta chains associated with cytomegalovirus was given. Several top significant clusters appeared, in a later analysis, to be linked to common viral pathogens.

The PCR made use of 60 Vbeta and 13 Jbeta primers. TCRdb keeps only in-frame clones here, not all; method: immunoSEQ multiplex PCR. The sample gives some 150,000 clones, roughly 80% of which show up once; roughly 9% is in the top ten. For this clone: Antigen specificity is unknown.

The source is a young man in good health and CMV-seropositive. The specimen sequenced was PBMCs.

The CDR3 protein is CASSFGGKNTEAFF. Written as DNA, the CDR3 is TGTGCCAGCAGCTTCGGGGGGAAGAACACTGAAGCTTTCTTT. The chain employs TRBV5-8 and TRBJ1-1, with D perhaps TRBD1 (5 bases). V was shortened by 2 bases and J by 1 base, with 9 bases between the two germline ends. The CDR3 has 14 amino acids. Germline values: CDR1 SGHTS, CDR2 YDEGEE.